The 11 T cell receptor beta chains listed next were all sequenced from one sample in a study of T cell repertoires in cytomegalovirus infection. From the reads, TCRdb called clonotypes with MiXCR, one entry per CDR3 protein. The table has roughly 310,000 distinct CDR3 sequences, roughly 15% seen once. The specimen was PBMCs. All receptors come from a human donor in good health (CMV status not recorded). Some clones in this sample may be carry-over from other donors' samples.

The gene calls are TRBV7-6 and TRBJ1-1; D uncertain. The V gene's germline CDR1 is SGHVS and CDR2 FNYEAQ. V lost 0 bases and J lost 6, with 8 bases in between. This CDR3 is 13 amino acids long. Here the CDR3 reads CASSLANEPEAFF. For the CDR3, the DNA is TGTGCCAGCAGCTTAGCGAACGAACCTGAAGCTTTCTTT.

The chain is built from TRBV7-6 and TRBJ2-1; 9 nucleotides agree with TRBD2. Germline V lookup: CDR1 SGHVS, CDR2 FNYEAQ. CDR3 size: 15 residues. Unmatched junction bases numbered 8, after V lost 5 bases and J lost 6 bases. CDR3 DNA: TGTGCCAGCAGCCTTTTTGCGGGGGGGCCCAATGAGCAGTTCTTC. Translated, it gives CASSLFAGGPNEQFF.

Comments on this clonotype: Possible read error: a much larger clone is one base away. The chain joins TRBV6-2 or TRBV6-3 to TRBJ2-2; D assignment may be TRBD1 or TRBD2 (6 bases each). The CDR3 covers 13 residues. Trimming pared 7 bases from V and 7 bases from J, leaving 13 bases between. CDR1 is MNHEY and CDR2 is SVGEGT in the germline V gene. For the CDR3, the DNA is TGTGCCAGCACTTTCGGGGGCGTCGGGGAGCTGTTTTTT. Translating it yields CASTFGGVGELFF.

This clonotype was picked up a small number of times. The V and J genes are TRBV2 and TRBJ2-1; 12 bases align to TRBD2. J was trimmed by 3 bases and V by 6 bases; bases with no gene match: 3. The CDR3 sequence is 15 residues long. The germline gives CDR1 SNHLY, CDR2 FYNNEI. Written as DNA, the CDR3 is TGTGCCAGCAGCGAGACTAGCGGGGGCTACAATGAGCAGTTCTTC. Amino acids: CASSETSGGYNEQFF. The full variable domain, in which reference TRBV2 and TRBJ2-1 provide the parts outside the CDR3, is EPEVTQTPSHQVTQMGQEVILRCVPISNHLYFYWYRQILGQKVEFLVSFYNNEISEKSEIFDDQFSVERPDGSNFTLKIRSTKLEDSAMYFCASSETSGGYNEQFFGPGTRLTVL.

This sequence joins TRBV12-3 or TRBV12-4 and TRBJ2-4; no reliable D call. The CDR3 extends over 13 amino acids. V lost 5 bases, J lost 10 bases, and 15 bases lay in between. The CDR3 sequence is CASSPPATIIQYF. In nucleotides, the CDR3 is TGTGCCAGCAGTCCCCCAGCGACAATTATTCAGTACTTC.

In its sample, this clonotype was seen many times. The J gene is TRBJ2-1, the V gene TRBV6-1; D might be TRBD1 or TRBD2, each matching 6 bases. From germline, CDR1 is MNHNS and CDR2 SASEGT. V lost 11 bases to trimming and J lost 8 bases, with 22 bases between them. The CDR3 runs to 14 residues. The CDR3 reads CAATKQGGGDEQFF. DNA for the CDR3: TGTGCCGCCACAAAACAGGGAGGTGGGGATGAGCAGTTCTTC.

The gene calls are TRBV29-1 and TRBJ2-7, with a tentative D call TRBD1 (6 bases). V gave up 1 base and J gave up 4 bases, with 14 bases separating them. This CDR3 comprises 14 residues. The V gene's germline CDR1 is SQVTM and CDR2 ANQGSEA. The CDR3 DNA follows: TGCAGCGTTGAAGGGACAGAAACCGGTTACGAGCAGTACTTC. Its protein is CSVEGTETGYEQYF.

The chain links TRBV5-3 to TRBJ1-1, with 8 bases fitting TRBD1. Being an ORF, TRBV5-3 has a function that is uncertain. CDR3 length: 16 residues. After removal of 8 bases from V and 0 bases from J, the junction contained 12 bases not matched to a gene. CDR3 sequence reads: CASSSVGTGMNTEAFF. CDR3 DNA: TGTGCCAGCAGTTCAGTCGGGACAGGTATGAACACTGAAGCTTTCTTT.

Many counts were recorded for this clonotype. V usage is TRBV7-2 and J usage is TRBJ2-5; tentatively, D is TRBD2 (5 bases). The CDR3 consists of 15 residues. The V and J ends lost 5 bases and 3 bases respectively, with 16 bases between them. Germline assignment: CDR1 SGHTA and CDR2 FQGNSA. In DNA, the CDR3 is TGTGCCAGCAGCCGAGGGCCTTATTGGGAAGAGACCCAGTACTTC. This encodes CASSRGPYWEETQYF.

This chain links TRBV4-2 with TRBJ2-7; possible D gene TRBD1, 5 bases. This CDR3 is built from 14 residues. V was shortened by 0 bases and J by 3 bases, with 9 bases between the two germline ends. CDR1 is LGHNA and CDR2 is YNFKEQ in the germline V gene. The CDR3 here is CASSQDQGSYEQYF. CDR3 DNA sequence: TGTGCCAGCAGCCAAGATCAGGGCAGCTACGAGCAGTACTTC.

This clonotype has only a few counts. This chain connects TRBV18 to TRBJ2-1, with D uncertain. Deletions cut 2 bases from V and 3 bases from J, with 5 bases between. The CDR3 runs 13 residues. Germline V gene sequence: CDR1 KGHSH, CDR2 LQKENI. The CDR3, as DNA: TGTGCCAGCTCACCATCTCTCTACAATGAGCAGTTCTTC. This translates into CASSPSLYNEQFF.